This TCR beta chain was sequenced during a study of shared clonotypes between healthy human individuals. Sequencing was performed with immunoSEQ multiplex PCR; in TCRdb, only in-frame clones are kept and a portion is missing. This sample has millions of clones; about 95% occur once, and the top ten carry 1% to 1.3%. This CDR3 contains 12 residues. V was clipped by 8 bases and J by 3 bases, with 10 bases between them. The germline V gene encodes CDR1 ENHRY and CDR2 SYGVKD. Terminally differentiated effector memory CD45RA+ cells were excluded from the naive CD8 cells, which were CD45RO-negative and positively selected for CCR7.

The source of this sequence is a man between 18 and 29 years old in good health. Sequenced input: naive CD8+ T cells sorted from blood. J is TRBJ1-1 and V is TRBV10-3, with a possible D match to TRBD1 (6 bases). Here the CDR3 reads CAIAAGDTEAFF. The CDR3 nucleotides are TGTGCCATCGCGGCAGGGGACACTGAAGCTTTCTTT.